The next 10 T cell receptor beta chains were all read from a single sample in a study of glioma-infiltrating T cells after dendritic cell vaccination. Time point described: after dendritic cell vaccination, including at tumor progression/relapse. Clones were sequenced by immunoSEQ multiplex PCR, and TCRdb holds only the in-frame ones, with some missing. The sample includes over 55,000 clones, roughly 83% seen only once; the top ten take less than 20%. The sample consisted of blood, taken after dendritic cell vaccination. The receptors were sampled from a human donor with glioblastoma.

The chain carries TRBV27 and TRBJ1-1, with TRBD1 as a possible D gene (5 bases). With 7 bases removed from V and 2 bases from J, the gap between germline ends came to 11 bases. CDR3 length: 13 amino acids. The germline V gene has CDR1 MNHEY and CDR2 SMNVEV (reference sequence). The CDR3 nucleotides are TGTGCCAGCAATGCCAGGGTTAACACTGAAGCTTTCTTT. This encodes CASNARVNTEAFF.

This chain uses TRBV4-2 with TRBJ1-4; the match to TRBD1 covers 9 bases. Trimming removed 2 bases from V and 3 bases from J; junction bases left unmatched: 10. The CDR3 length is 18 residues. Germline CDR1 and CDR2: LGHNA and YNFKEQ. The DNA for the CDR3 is TGTGCCAGCAGCCAACCCGAAACAGGGGGCTATTCTAATGAAAAACTGTTTTTT. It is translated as CASSQPETGGYSNEKLFF.

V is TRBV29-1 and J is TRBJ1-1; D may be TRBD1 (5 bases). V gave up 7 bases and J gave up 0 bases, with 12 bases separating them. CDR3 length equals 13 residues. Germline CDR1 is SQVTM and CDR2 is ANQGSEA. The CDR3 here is CSGGSRVNTEAFF. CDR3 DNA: TGCAGCGGTGGTAGCAGGGTGAACACTGAAGCTTTCTTT.

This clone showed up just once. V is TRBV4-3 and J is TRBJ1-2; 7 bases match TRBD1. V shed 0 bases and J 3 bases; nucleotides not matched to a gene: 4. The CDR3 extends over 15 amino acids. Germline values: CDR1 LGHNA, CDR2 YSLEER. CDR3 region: CASSQDSRGDYGYTF. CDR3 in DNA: TGCGCCAGCAGCCAAGATTCCAGGGGGGACTATGGCTACACCTTC.

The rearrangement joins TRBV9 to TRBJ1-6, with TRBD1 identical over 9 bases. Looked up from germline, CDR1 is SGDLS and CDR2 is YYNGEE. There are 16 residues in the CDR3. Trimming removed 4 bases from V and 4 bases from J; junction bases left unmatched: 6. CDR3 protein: CASSPGTGRYNSPLHF. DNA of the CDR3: TGTGCCAGCAGCCCTGGGACAGGGCGATATAATTCACCCCTCCACTTT.

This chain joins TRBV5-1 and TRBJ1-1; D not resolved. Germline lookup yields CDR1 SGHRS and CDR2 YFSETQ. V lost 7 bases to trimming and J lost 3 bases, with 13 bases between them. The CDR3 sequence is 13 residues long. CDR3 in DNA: TGCGCCAGCTCCACACGGGTGGACACTGAAGCTTTCTTT. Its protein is CASSTRVDTEAFF.

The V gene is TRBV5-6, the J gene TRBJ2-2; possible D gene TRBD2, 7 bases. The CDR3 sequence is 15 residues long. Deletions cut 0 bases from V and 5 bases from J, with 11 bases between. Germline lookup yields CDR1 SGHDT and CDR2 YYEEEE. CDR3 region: CASSLGGGQTGELFF. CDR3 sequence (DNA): TGTGCCAGCAGCTTGGGCGGGGGCCAAACCGGGGAGCTGTTTTTT. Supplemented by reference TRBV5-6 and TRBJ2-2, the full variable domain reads DAGVTQSPTHLIKTRGQQVTLRCSPKSGHDTVSWYQQALGQGPQFIFQYYEEEERQRGNFPDRFSGHQFPNYSSELNVNALLLGDSALYLCASSLGGGQTGELFFGEGSRLTVL.

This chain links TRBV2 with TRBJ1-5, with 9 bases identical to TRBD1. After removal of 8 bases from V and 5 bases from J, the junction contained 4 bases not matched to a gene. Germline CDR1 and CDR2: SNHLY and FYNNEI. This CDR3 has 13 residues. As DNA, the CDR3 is TGTGCCAGCGGGACAGGGAGGGATCAGCCCCAGCATTTT. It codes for CASGTGRDQPQHF. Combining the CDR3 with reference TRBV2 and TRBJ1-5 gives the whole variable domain EPEVTQTPSHQVTQMGQEVILRCVPISNHLYFYWYRQILGQKVEFLVSFYNNEISEKSEIFDDQFSVERPDGSNFTLKIRSTKLEDSAMYFCASGTGRDQPQHFGDGTRLSIL.

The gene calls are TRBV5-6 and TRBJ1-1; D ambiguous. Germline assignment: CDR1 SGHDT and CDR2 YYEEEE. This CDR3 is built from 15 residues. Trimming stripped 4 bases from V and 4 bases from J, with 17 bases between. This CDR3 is CASSPEGLIVTEAFF. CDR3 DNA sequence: TGTGCCAGCAGCCCCGAGGGTTTGATCGTCACTGAAGCTTTCTTT.

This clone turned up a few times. CDR3: CASSFGTLRVGTANEKLFF. As DNA, the CDR3 is TGTGCCAGCAGCTTTGGAACCCTTAGGGTGGGGACAGCTAATGAAAAACTGTTTTTT. V and J are TRBV7-9 and TRBJ1-4, with 7 bases that match TRBD1. J lost 3 bases, V lost 3 bases, and 16 bases had no gene match. The CDR3 consists of 19 residues. Germline assignment: CDR1 SEHNR and CDR2 FQNEAQ (reference sequence).